This TCR beta chain was recorded in a study of T cells in Graves' hyperthyroidism and ophthalmopathy. Amplification of TCR beta CDR3 regions was performed using RNA transcripts as template. The TCR CDR3 was amplified in a first-round RT-PCR using the HTBI primer set. TCRdb fed the multiplex PCR reads into MiXCR, producing one record per CDR3 protein. The sample has about 290,000 distinct CDR3 sequences; 12% to 15% are singletons. This clonotype was counted many times. J gave up 8 bases and V 5 bases, and 7 bases lay outside the gene matches. The CDR3 consists of 13 residues. The specimen was blood. The rearrangement links TRBV12-3 or TRBV12-4 to TRBJ1-2; 8 bases line up with TRBD1. The sequence came from a woman aged 50 to 60 with Graves' hyperthyroidism that later progressed to Graves' ophthalmopathy. The CDR3 region is CASSPGQGDGYTF. The CDR3 DNA is TGTGCCAGCAGTCCTGGACAGGGAGACGGCTACACCTTC.